This T cell receptor (beta chain) was identified in a study of T-cell reconstitution after alpha-beta-depleted transplantation in children. General study findings and limits: From surviving recipient T cells and thymic progenitors came the high day-60 TCRbeta diversity observed in some patients.

Notes on this clonotype: As yet, its antigen is unknown.

Trimming removed 5 bases at V and 0 bases at J, with 8 bases between. Per the germline V gene, CDR1 is DFQATT and CDR2 is SNEGSKA (reference sequence). This CDR3 spans 13 amino acids. It was with unique molecular identifiers that the TCRbeta library was prepared. Via MiXCR, TCRdb re-called the PCR reads, giving one row per CDR3 protein. The sample includes approximately 99,000 distinct CDR3 sequences, about 6.4% seen only once; the top ten take more than 20%. This clonotype was sampled from a male patient between 2 and 9 years old who had a stem cell transplant for acute lymphoblastic leukemia, so the T cells may come from the graft donor. The sample in question was PBMCs, mostly from graft donor cells, obtained 360 days after TCRalphabeta/CD19-depleted stem cell transplant. The V call is TRBV20-1, the J call TRBJ2-1; D gene uncertain. CDR3 region: CSAPTSSYNEQFF. DNA for the CDR3: TGCAGTGCTCCCACCTCCTCCTACAATGAGCAGTTCTTC.